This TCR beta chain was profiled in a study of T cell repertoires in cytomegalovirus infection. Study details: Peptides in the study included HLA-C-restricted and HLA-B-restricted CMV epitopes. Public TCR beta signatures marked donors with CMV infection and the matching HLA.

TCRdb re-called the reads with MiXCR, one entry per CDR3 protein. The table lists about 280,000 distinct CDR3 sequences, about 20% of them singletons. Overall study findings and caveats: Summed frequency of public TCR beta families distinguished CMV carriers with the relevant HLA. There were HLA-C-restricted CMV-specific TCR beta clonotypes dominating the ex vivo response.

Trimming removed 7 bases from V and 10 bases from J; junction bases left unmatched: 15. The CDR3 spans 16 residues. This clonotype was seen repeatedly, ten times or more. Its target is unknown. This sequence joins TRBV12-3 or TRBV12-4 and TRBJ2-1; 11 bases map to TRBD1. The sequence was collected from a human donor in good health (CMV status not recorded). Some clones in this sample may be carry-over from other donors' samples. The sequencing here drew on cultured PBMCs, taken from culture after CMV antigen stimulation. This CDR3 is CASITEGTGGGWEQFF. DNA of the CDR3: TGTGCCAGCATTACCGAGGGGACAGGGGGGGGGTGGGAGCAGTTCTTC.